The next 4 T cell receptor beta chains were all read from a single sample in a study of T cell responses to AZD1222 COVID-19 vaccine. The repertoire was sequenced with immunoSEQ multiplex PCR; TCRdb's copy has only in-frame clones and lacks some. The table records approximately 65,000 clones, 76% of them present only once. Sequencing used peripheral blood, obtained on day 0 of AZD1222 vaccination. Source of these receptors: an adult in good health.

V and J are TRBV5-1 and TRBJ1-1, with 7 bases fitting TRBD1. Losses at the gene ends were 4 bases for V and 5 bases for J; bases not matched to a gene: 5. The CDR3 totals 13 residues. CDR1 is SGHRS and CDR2 is YFSETQ in the germline V gene. The CDR3 sequence is CASSIRGETEAFF. In DNA, the CDR3 is TGCGCCAGCAGCATCAGGGGGGAGACTGAAGCTTTCTTT. Full variable domain (rest looked up from reference TRBV5-1 and TRBJ1-1): KAGVTQTPRYLIKTRGQQVTLSCSPISGHRSVSWYQQTPGQGLQFLFEYFSETQRNKGNFPGRFSGRQFSNSRSEMNVSTLELGDSALYLCASSIRGETEAFFGQGTRLTVV.

The V and J genes are TRBV13 and TRBJ2-7; TRBD2 matches 8 bases. The J segment lost 5 bases and the V segment lost 3 bases, leaving 9 bases of the junction unmatched. This CDR3 contains 15 residues. Germline CDR1 and CDR2: PRHDT and FYEKMQ (reference sequence). CDR3 in amino acids: CASSLGTRPGNEQYF. In nucleotides, the CDR3 is TGTGCCAGCAGCTTGGGGACTAGACCGGGTAACGAGCAGTACTTC.

The CDR3 bases are TGTGCCAGCAGCTTGTCTTTGCCCGACAATGAGCAGTTCTTC. Translation gives CASSLSLPDNEQFF. V gene TRBV5-6 combines with J gene TRBJ2-1; D gene uncertain. V was clipped by 1 base and J by 5 bases, with 10 bases between them. In germline, CDR1 is SGHDT, CDR2 YYEEEE. The CDR3 is 14 residues long.

The V and J genes are TRBV7-8 and TRBJ2-7; 7 nucleotides agree with TRBD2. The CDR3 has 15 residues. Trimming cost V 4 bases and J 3 bases; bases outside gene matches: 9. Germline values: CDR1 SGHVS, CDR2 FQNEAQ. CDR3 sequence: CASSSLPGLLYEQYF. The CDR3 DNA is TGTGCCAGCAGCTCCCTCCCGGGACTACTCTACGAGCAGTACTTC. Using reference TRBV7-8 and TRBJ2-7 for the parts outside the CDR3, the full variable domain is GAGVSQSPRYKVAKRGQDVALRCDPISGHVSLFWYQQALGQGPEFLTYFQNEAQLDKSGLPSDRFFAERPEGSVSTLKIQRTQQEDSAVYLCASSSLPGLLYEQYFGPGTRLTVT.